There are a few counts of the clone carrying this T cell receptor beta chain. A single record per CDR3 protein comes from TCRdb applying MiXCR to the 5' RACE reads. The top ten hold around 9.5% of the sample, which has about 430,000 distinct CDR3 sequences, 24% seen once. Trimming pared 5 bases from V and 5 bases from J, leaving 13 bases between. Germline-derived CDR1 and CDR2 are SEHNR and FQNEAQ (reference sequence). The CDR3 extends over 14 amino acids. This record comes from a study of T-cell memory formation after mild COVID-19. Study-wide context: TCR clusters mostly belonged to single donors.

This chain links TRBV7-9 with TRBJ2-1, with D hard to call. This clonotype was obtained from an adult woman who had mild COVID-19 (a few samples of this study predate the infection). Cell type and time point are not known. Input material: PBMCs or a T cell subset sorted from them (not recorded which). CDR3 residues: CASSPPEGHNEQFF. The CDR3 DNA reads TGTGCCAGCAGCCCCCCAGAAGGGCACAATGAGCAGTTCTTC.